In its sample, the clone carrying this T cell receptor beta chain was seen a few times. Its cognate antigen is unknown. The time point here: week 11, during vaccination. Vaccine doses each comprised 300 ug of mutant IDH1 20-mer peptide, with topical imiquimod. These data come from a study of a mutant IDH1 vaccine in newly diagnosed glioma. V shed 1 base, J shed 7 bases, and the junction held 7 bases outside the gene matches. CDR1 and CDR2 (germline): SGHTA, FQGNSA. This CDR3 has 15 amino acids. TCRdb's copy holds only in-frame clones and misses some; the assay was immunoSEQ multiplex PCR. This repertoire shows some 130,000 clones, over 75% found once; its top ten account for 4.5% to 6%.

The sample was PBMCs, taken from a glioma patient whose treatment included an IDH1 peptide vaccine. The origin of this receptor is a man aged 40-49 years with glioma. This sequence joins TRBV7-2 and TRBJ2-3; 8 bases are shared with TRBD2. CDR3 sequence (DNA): TGTGCCAGCAGCTTAGTTAGGGCGGGAGGACATACGCAGTATTTT. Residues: CASSLVRAGGHTQYF.